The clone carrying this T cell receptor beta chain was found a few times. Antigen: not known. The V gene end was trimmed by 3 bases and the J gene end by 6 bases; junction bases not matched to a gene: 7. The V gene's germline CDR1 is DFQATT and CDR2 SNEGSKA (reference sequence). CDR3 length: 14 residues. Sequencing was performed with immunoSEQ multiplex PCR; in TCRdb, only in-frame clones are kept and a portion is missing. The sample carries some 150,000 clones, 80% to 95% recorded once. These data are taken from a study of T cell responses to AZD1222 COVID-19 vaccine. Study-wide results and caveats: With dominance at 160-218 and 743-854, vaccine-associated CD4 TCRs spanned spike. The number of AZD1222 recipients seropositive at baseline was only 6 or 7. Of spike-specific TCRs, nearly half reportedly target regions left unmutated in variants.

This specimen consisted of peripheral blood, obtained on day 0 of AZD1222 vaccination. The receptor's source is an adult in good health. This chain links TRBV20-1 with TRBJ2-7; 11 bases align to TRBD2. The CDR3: CSASQLAGVSEQYF. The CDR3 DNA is TGCAGTGCTAGTCAACTAGCGGGAGTCTCCGAGCAGTACTTC.